This passage covers 9 T cell receptor beta chains from one sample sequenced in a study of cytomegalovirus exposure and HLA in healthy donors. Sequencing used immunoSEQ multiplex PCR; TCRdb keeps in-frame clones, though not all of them. The repertoire holds under 400,000 clones, just over 85% seen once, with roughly 0.83% in the top ten. The sample comprised PBMCs. These receptors came from a woman between 18 and 30 years old in good health and CMV-seronegative.

The gene calls are TRBV5-4 and TRBJ2-3; 7 nucleotides agree with TRBD2. The CDR3 totals 15 residues. Germline-derived CDR1 and CDR2 are SGHNT and YYREEE (reference sequence). With 4 bases clipped from V and 4 bases from J, the junction kept 9 bases outside the gene matches. CDR3 in amino acids: CASSDGPGRADTQYF. In nucleotides, the CDR3 is TGTGCCAGCAGCGACGGGCCAGGGAGGGCAGATACGCAGTATTTT.

V and J are TRBV5-1 and TRBJ1-5; D uncertain. Trimming left V 0 bases short and J 7 bases short, with 14 bases between. The CDR3 covers 15 residues. CDR1 and CDR2 (germline): SGHRS, YFSETQ. CDR3 protein: CASSLGGEDGQPQHF. CDR3 nucleotides: TGCGCCAGCAGCTTGGGGGGAGAGGATGGACAGCCCCAGCATTTT.

The chain combines TRBV25-1 with TRBJ2-7, with TRBD2 matching 14 bases. The CDR3 is made up of 14 amino acids. With V trimmed by 7 bases and J by 7 bases, 6 bases remained unmatched. CDR1 is MGHDK and CDR2 is SYGVNS in the germline V gene. The CDR3: CASKPGLAGDEQYF. Written as DNA, the CDR3 is TGTGCCAGCAAACCGGGACTAGCGGGAGATGAGCAGTACTTC.

The J gene is TRBJ2-1, the V gene TRBV28; weak D call: TRBD1 (6 bases). This CDR3 is built from 15 residues. V was cut by 3 bases and J by 7 bases, with 16 bases left in between. CDR1 is MDHEN and CDR2 is SYDVKM in the germline V gene. CDR3 region: CASSLLSTTGNEQFF. For the CDR3, the DNA is TGTGCCAGCAGTTTGTTATCGACGACAGGAAATGAGCAGTTCTTC.

J is TRBJ2-5 and V is TRBV29-1, with 9 bases lining up with TRBD2. Germline V gene lookup returns CDR1 SQVTM and CDR2 ANQGSEA. The CDR3 is 15 residues long. V dropped 4 bases and J dropped 2; count of bases not matched to a gene: 8. The CDR3 reads CSVAYGSGGQETQYF. In DNA form, the CDR3 reads TGCAGCGTTGCTTATGGTAGCGGGGGTCAAGAGACCCAGTACTTC.

The gene calls are TRBV11-2 and TRBJ2-7, with 11 bases fitting TRBD2. J was trimmed by 2 bases and V by 6 bases; bases with no gene match: 9. The CDR3 contains 16 residues. Germline V CDR1 and CDR2: SGHAT, FQNNGV. The CDR3 nucleotides read TGTGCCAGCAGTTTACTTATAGCGGGAGGGACCTACGAGCAGTACTTC. Protein product: CASSLLIAGGTYEQYF.

As regards this clone: Other DNA sequences of this sample code for an identical CDR3. CDR3 region: CASSLSGSSYNEQFF. The CDR3 region has the DNA TGTGCCAGCAGTCTTAGCGGGAGCTCCTACAATGAGCAGTTCTTC. The chain is built from TRBV28 and TRBJ2-1, with 9 nucleotides matching TRBD2. Trimming at V came to 5 bases and at J to 0 bases, leaving 2 bases not matched to a gene. Germline CDR1 is MDHEN and CDR2 is SYDVKM. The CDR3 contains 15 residues.

The J gene is TRBJ1-5, the V gene TRBV19; D is uncertain. Germline values: CDR1 LNHDA, CDR2 SQIVND (reference sequence). The CDR3 consists of 15 residues. V lost 6 bases, J lost 0 bases, and 12 bases lay in between. The CDR3 sequence: CASSRTVSSNQPQHF. In DNA form, the CDR3 reads TGTGCCAGTAGCAGGACTGTGAGTAGCAATCAGCCCCAGCATTTT.

The chain has TRBV27 and TRBJ2-7; weak D call: TRBD1 (6 bases). V shed 8 bases and J shed 4 bases, with 18 bases lying between them. The germline V gene encodes CDR1 MNHEY and CDR2 SMNVEV (reference sequence). The CDR3 covers 14 residues. The DNA of the CDR3 is TGTGCCAGCGGGCACAGGGAATTAGGGTACGAGCAGTACTTC. This sequence encodes CASGHRELGYEQYF.